This T cell receptor (beta chain) was retrieved from a study of breast tumors, draining lymph nodes, adjacent tissues listed by TCRdb under 2016. Describing the broader study: TCR beta repertoires were compared across tumor, adjacent nontumor tissue and axillary lymph nodes obtained from breast cancer patients. In human breast cancer, the study set out to assess how tumor, surrounding tissue and draining lymph node repertoires relate to one another and whether T cells might be exchanged between them.

The sequencer was an Illumina HiSeq 2000. Multiplex PCR amplification was used to generate the TCR beta chain libraries. The amplified TCR beta chain products were analyzed by high-throughput sequencing. TCRdb handled the public reads itself, with Q25 trimming in fastp and clone calling in MiXCR, and kept productive beta chains. For every CDR3 protein sequence, its rows merge into one entry that carries the most common genes and DNA. The sample table records approximately 100,000 distinct CDR3 sequences; about 20% of these occur just once. Under 1.5% of the sample rests with the top ten. General findings and caveats noted by the study authors: Tumor and nontumor tissue repertoires were found to be significantly more similar in luminal-like than in basal-like breast cancer. The conclusion that tumor T cells originate in lymph nodes was framed as consistent with a hypothesis rather than directly demonstrated. Tumor T-cell repertoires showed less diversity than lymph node repertoires and more diversity than nontumor tissue repertoires, and tumor T-cell repertoires showed preferential V and J gene usage. The data were considered consistent with most tumor T cells being derived from the lymph node and subsequently expanding within tumor tissue.

This clonotype was seen ten or more times. Its antigen is currently not known. No base quality information exists; no much larger clone differs at one position. The axillary draining lymph nodes of breast cancer patients were the source of the lymph node samples. The clonotype originates from a female donor with breast cancer. Some clones in this sample may be carry-over from other donors' samples. The sequencing input was axillary lymph node tissue.

The CDR3 protein is CASRGTGDGYGYTF. The nucleotide sequence is TGTGCCAGCAGGGGGACAGGGGATGGGTATGGCTACACCTTC. The chain joins TRBV5-4 to TRBJ1-2, and TRBD1 matches 10 of the central bases. The CDR3 sequence holds 14 residues, the cysteine and phenylalanine included. The sequence is cut down to CDR3 DNA, 42 bases in frame from base 1. CDR1 SGHNT and CDR2 YYREEE are derived from the germline V gene (reference sequence). V trim: 5 bases; J trim: 5 bases; unmatched bases: 6.